The present T cell receptor (beta chain) was sequenced within a study of Graves' ophthalmopathy and Graves' hyperthyroidism. Notes on the study in general: Ophthalmopathy progression prediction by the model yielded a sensitivity of approximately 70% and a specificity of under 80%. The majority of expanded thyroid clonotypes above 0.001 frequency also occurred in blood.

This clonotype showed up many times. Its specificity is not known. Amplification of the TCR beta CDR3 regions used RNA transcripts (as template). HTBI primers served in a first-round RT-PCR, which a second-round multiplex PCR followed. In TCRdb, the multiplex PCR reads were re-called with MiXCR into one record per CDR3 protein. The sample yields 500,000 to 600,000 distinct CDR3 sequences, roughly 39% seen once. Germline CDR1 is SGHTA and CDR2 is FQGNSA. V lost 0 bases and J 7 bases, leaving 9 bases between the germline ends. The CDR3 runs to 13 residues. Hyperthyroidism cases were recent diagnoses of under 2 months' duration in people aged 18 to 65. Clinical symptoms and serum thyroxine were used for diagnosis; TRAb, thyroid ultrasound and orbital computed tomography were also relied on.

The sequenced sample consisted of peripheral blood or thyroid tissue (not recorded which). This sequence was found in an adult man with Graves' hyperthyroidism. The chain links TRBV7-2 to TRBJ1-1; no reliable D call. CDR3 sequence: CASSLAGGGEAFF. DNA for the CDR3: TGTGCCAGCAGCTTAGCCGGCGGAGGTGAAGCTTTCTTT. The full variable domain, its missing parts supplied by reference TRBV7-2 and TRBJ1-1, is GAGVSQSPSNKVTEKGKDVELRCDPISGHTALYWYRQSLGQGLEFLIYFQGNSAPDKSGLPSDRFSAERTGGSVSTLTIQRTQQEDSAVYLCASSLAGGGEAFFGQGTRLTVV.